This T cell receptor beta chain was recovered during a study of blood T cell repertoires in COVID-19. Study at large: Collection of acute and convalescent COVID-19 samples took place in the United States, Italy and Spain. Sample material is recorded as cDNA or gDNA derived from T cells, B-cell-depleted T cells, or PBMCs.

This clone was found once. The CDR3 runs to 14 residues. V was clipped by 5 bases and J by 1 base; unmatched bases: 4. Germline values: CDR1 SGHNT, CDR2 YENEEA. In the original analysis: Amplification with reference gene primers provided the estimates of nucleated cell counts. The data were produced by immunoSEQ multiplex PCR, yet TCRdb's version contains in-frame clones alone and is incomplete. V, J and clone size derive from that table, while D and trimming were established from the DNA sequence. In the table there are about 130,000 clones, 70% to 80% of which are singletons. The sequencing input was peripheral blood. This receptor was taken from a man aged 55 to 70 who had recovered from COVID-19. V is TRBV11-3 and J is TRBJ2-5, with TRBD1 matching 7 bases. In nucleotides, the CDR3 is TGTGCCAGCAGCAAACGGGACAGCCAAGAGACCCAGTACTTC. Protein: CASSKRDSQETQYF. The variable domain in full, with the rest retrieved from reference TRBV11-3 and TRBJ2-5, is EAGVVQSPRYKIIEKKQPVAFWCNPISGHNTLYWYLQNLGQGPELLIRYENEEAVDDSQLPKDRFSAERLKGVDSTLKIQPAELGDSAVYLCASSKRDSQETQYFGPGTRLLVL.